This T cell receptor (beta chain) appears in the sequencing data of a study of cytotoxic CD8 clonotypes in ibrutinib-treated CLL. As for the study in general: Collecting the response samples happened after a median 12 months of treatment, with a range of 6 to 36. The average sample held roughly 250,000 productive templates and tens of thousands of productive rearrangements.

Study-wide results and caveats: Rare overall, public clonotypes shrank or held steady under therapy.

Comments on this clone: What it recognizes is unknown.

The CDR3 sequence is 16 residues long. Germline V gene lookup returns CDR1 SGHVS and CDR2 FQNEAQ. V was pared by 4 bases and J by 3 bases, with 17 bases between. Produced via immunoSEQ multiplex PCR; TCRdb's table is partial and in-frame only. The sample has around 250,000 clones, 70% seen once; the top ten hold roughly 15%. The sample was PBMCs, taken after 24 months of ibrutinib treatment. The rearrangement links TRBV7-8 to TRBJ2-3; TRBD1 or TRBD2 may be the D gene (5 bases each). The TCR was taken from a human donor with chronic lymphocytic leukemia. The CDR3 bases are TGTGCCAGCAGCTCCGACGATGGGGGAAGAACAGATACGCAGTATTTT. This gives the protein CASSSDDGGRTDTQYF.